The source of this T cell receptor (beta chain) is a study of low-dose radiotherapy and immunotherapy resistance in tumors. Study in general: Intravenous ipilimumab 1 mg/kg every six weeks was given with nivolumab 240 mg every two weeks. For four cycles from cycle 1 day 1, patients took 300 mg oral aspirin daily.

Time point denoted: before trial treatment. Alpha and beta chains were covered, as first-strand cDNA relied on TRAV- and TRBV-specific primers. PCR amplification of the TCRs was performed with Phusion for 20 to 25 PCR cycles, and it relied on a constant-region primer together with a V-primer adapter. MiXCR was run by TCRdb on the reads, yielding one entry per CDR3 protein. The table records roughly 36,000 distinct CDR3 sequences, 30% to 35% of them present only once. Trimming shortened V by 6 bases and J by 5 bases, and 8 bases separated the two germline ends. CDR1 is SNHLY and CDR2 is FYNNEI in the germline V gene. This CDR3 region has 11 residues. This clonotype was detected many times.

The sequence derives from a male donor with gallbladder cancer. Here the sequenced sample was PBMCs, taken before treatment. The chain carries TRBV2 and TRBJ2-7, with D possibly TRBD1 on 5 matching bases. CDR3 nucleotide sequence: TGTGCCAGCAGGGACATGGACGAGCAGTACTTC. This codes for CASRDMDEQYF.